This TCR beta chain appears in the sequencing data of a study of T cells after yellow fever vaccination. Trimming left V 8 bases short and J 6 bases short, with 11 bases between. Germline CDR1 is MNHNS and CDR2 is SASEGT. The length of the CDR3 is 12 residues. TCRdb called the 5' RACE reads again in MiXCR, with one record for every CDR3 protein. The data show 250,000 to 300,000 distinct CDR3 sequences, around 4.9% seen once. The V gene is TRBV6-1, the J gene TRBJ2-1; D is uncertain. This clonotype was obtained from a man aged 18 to 35 who received the YFV17D yellow fever vaccine. Sequencing used CD4+ T cells sorted from PBMCs, obtained on the day of the yellow fever booster vaccination. CDR3 DNA sequence: TGTGCCAGCCGAAGGGTTGCCAATGAGCAGTTCTTC. Its translation is CASRRVANEQFF.